These T cell receptor beta chains were read from a single sample in a study of cytomegalovirus exposure and HLA in healthy donors. Profiled with immunoSEQ multiplex PCR; TCRdb holds only in-frame clones, not every one. The sample shows roughly 120,000 clones, almost 90% of them seen only once. The sample was PBMCs. Every receptor here comes from a woman between 18 and 30 years old in good health and CMV-seronegative. CDR3s include the opening cysteine and the closing phenylalanine or tryptophan.

length: 14; V: TRBV27; CDR3: CASSAPASTDTQYF
length: 16; V: TRBV5-6; CDR3: CASSFWTSGGANEQFF
length: 12; V: TRBV5-1; CDR3: CASRGREPEAFF
length: 17; V: TRBV5-6; CDR3: CASAIPRFSSSYNEQFF
length: 16; V: TRBV11-2; CDR3: CASSLDRGAVQETQYF
length: 14; V: TRBV5-1; CDR3: CASSLGGVNTEAFF
length: 15; V: TRBV28; CDR3: CASNNGTRSGNTIYF
length: 15; V: TRBV19; CDR3: CASSIITSGRERVYF
length: 15; V: TRBV27; CDR3: CASSLAGGSTDTQYF
length: 13; V: TRBV28; CDR3: CASSSDWRETQYF
length: 15; V: TRBV28; CDR3: CASTQQGWAGYGYTF
length: 14; V: TRBV7-2; CDR3: CASSLTLGAYEQYF
length: 14; V: TRBV13; CDR3: CASSFRDRETEAFF
length: 15; V: TRBV18; CDR3: CASSTGQATTYEQYF
length: 11; V: TRBV7-9; CDR3: CASSSRYEQYF
length: 16; V: TRBV4-1; CDR3: CASSQEGTSGGETQYF
length: 14; V: TRBV9; CDR3: CASSFGGGRDTQYF
length: 17; V: TRBV5-1; CDR3: CASSLKASGGRSYEQYF
length: 14; V: TRBV5-6; CDR3: CASSPIPSSVRAFF
length: 13; V: TRBV28; CDR3: CASRVQTNEKLFF
length: 17; V: TRBV5-5; CDR3: CASSSRPPTGLNSPLHF
length: 15; V: TRBV5-1; CDR3: CASSLMSGGADTQYF
length: 13; V: TRBV6-5; CDR3: CASSQGGLGEQYF
length: 15; V: TRBV2; CDR3: CASSEEGTVGQPQHF
length: 11; V: TRBV7-2; CDR3: CASSLAAEQFF
length: 15; V: TRBV28; CDR3: CATTMTGKLGYGYTF
length: 16; V: TRBV9; CDR3: CASSVGSSLITDTQYF
length: 16; V: TRBV4-3; CDR3: CASSQDLAGGPDTQYF
length: 13; V: TRBV7-9; CDR3: CASSLQGVYEQYF
length: 16; V: TRBV21-1; CDR3: CASSKRREKGNQPQHF
length: 14; V: TRBV27; CDR3: CASSLQGASYEQYF
length: 14; V: TRBV7-3; CDR3: CASSPGTGPYGYTF
length: 15; V: TRBV28; CDR3: CASSRTSDSSYEQYF
length: 13; V: TRBV27; CDR3: CASSLAGYNEQFF
length: 19; V: TRBV19; CDR3: CASSWSPVVPHSPNQPQHF
length: 15; V: TRBV28; CDR3: CASSTDRAGANVLTF
length: 21; V: TRBV9; CDR3: CASSTRPGTGWEIGLGNTIYF